This TCR beta chain emerged from a study of T cells in localized non-small cell lung cancer. The CDR3 has 15 residues. Germline trimming cut 2 bases from V and 4 bases from J; bases unmatched to any gene: 6. Per the germline V gene, CDR1 is ENHRY and CDR2 is SYGVKD. Repertoires were generated with immunoSEQ multiplex PCR, while TCRdb's copy carries only in-frame clones and drops some. This table has 65,000 to 95,000 clones, 80% appearing once. As regards this clone: No antigen is known for it.

The study, taken as a whole, reports: Adjacent uninvolved lung tissue had the highest T cell clonality, exceeding tumor. Analysis by sequencing included only one tumor region, so heterogeneity remains possible.

The TCR was taken from a man between 40 and 75 years old with stage II squamous cell lung carcinoma. The rearrangement uses TRBV10-3 and TRBJ2-3; 7 bases agree with TRBD2. Material: PBMCs, obtained before any cancer treatment. This CDR3 reads CAISEGRGFADTQYF. The CDR3 DNA is TGTGCCATCAGTGAGGGGAGGGGATTCGCAGATACGCAGTATTTT.